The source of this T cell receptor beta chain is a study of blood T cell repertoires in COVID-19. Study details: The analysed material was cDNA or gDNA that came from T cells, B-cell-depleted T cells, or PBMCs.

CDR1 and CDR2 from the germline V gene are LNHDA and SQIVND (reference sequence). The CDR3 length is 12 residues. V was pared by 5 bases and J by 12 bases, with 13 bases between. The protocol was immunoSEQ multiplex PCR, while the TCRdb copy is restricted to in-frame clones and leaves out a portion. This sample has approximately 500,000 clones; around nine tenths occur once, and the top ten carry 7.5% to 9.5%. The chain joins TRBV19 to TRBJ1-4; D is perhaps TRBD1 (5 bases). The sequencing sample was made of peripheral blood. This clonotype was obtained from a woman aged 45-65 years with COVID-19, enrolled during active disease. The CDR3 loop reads CASSPPGGELFF. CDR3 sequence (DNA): TGTGCCAGTAGTCCTCCTGGGGGGGAACTGTTTTTT.